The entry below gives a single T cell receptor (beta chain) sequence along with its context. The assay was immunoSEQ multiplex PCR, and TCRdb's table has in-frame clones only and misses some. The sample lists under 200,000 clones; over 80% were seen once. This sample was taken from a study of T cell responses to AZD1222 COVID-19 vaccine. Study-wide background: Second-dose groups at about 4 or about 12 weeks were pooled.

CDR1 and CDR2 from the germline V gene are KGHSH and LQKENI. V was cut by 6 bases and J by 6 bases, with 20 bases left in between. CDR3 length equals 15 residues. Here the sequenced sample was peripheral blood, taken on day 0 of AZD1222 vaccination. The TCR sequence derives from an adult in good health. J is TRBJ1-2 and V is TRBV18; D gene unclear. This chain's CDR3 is CASSTRVLGADGYTF. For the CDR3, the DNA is TGTGCCAGCTCCACGAGGGTACTAGGCGCGGATGGCTACACCTTC.